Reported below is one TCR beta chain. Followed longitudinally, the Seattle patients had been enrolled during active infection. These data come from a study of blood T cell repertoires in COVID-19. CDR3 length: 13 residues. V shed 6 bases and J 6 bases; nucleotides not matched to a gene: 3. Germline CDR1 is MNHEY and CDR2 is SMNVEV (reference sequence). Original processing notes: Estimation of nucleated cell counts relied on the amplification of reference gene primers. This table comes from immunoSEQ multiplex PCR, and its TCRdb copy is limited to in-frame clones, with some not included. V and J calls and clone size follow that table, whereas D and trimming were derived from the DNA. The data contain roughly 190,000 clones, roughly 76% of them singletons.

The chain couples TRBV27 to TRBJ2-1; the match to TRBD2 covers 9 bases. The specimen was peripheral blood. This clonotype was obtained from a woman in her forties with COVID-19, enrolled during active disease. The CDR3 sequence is CASSLGLANEQFF. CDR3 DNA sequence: TGTGCCAGCAGCCTGGGACTAGCCAATGAGCAGTTCTTC.